Below are 12 T cell receptor beta chains sequenced from a single sample in a study of a mutant IDH1 vaccine in newly diagnosed glioma. These receptors' targets are unknown. The protocol was immunoSEQ multiplex PCR, while the TCRdb copy is restricted to in-frame clones and leaves out a portion. The sample shows about 60,000 clones, 81% of them seen only once. Time point of the sample: week 35, safety follow-up. In the vaccine, a single dose held 300 ug of the mutant IDH1 20-mer peptide, along with topical imiquimod. This sample comprised PBMCs, obtained from a glioma patient whose treatment included an IDH1 peptide vaccine. The receptors were gathered from a man in his forties with glioma.

The chain employs TRBV15 and TRBJ1-2; 9 bases agree with TRBD1. The V segment lost 0 bases and the J segment 6 bases; nucleotides outside the gene matches: 5. Germline lookup yields CDR1 LNHNV and CDR2 YYDKDF (reference sequence). The CDR3 extends over 15 amino acids. CDR3 region: CATSRDQGTGNGYTF. As DNA, the CDR3 is TGTGCCACCAGCAGAGATCAGGGGACAGGGAATGGCTACACCTTC.

This sequence joins TRBV5-1 and TRBJ2-5, with 9 nucleotides matching TRBD2. Germline values: CDR1 SGHRS, CDR2 YFSETQ. V was clipped by 4 bases and J by 5 bases; unmatched bases: 9. This CDR3 region has 15 residues. The CDR3 is CASSPVAGDTETQYF. CDR3 DNA: TGCGCCAGCAGCCCAGTAGCGGGAGATACGGAGACCCAGTACTTC.

This clone was counted a single time. The CDR3 bases are TGTGCCAGCAGCGTAGGGTTTGGCGGCTACACCTTC. Protein product: CASSVGFGGYTF. The rearrangement uses TRBV9 and TRBJ1-2; D unclear. V gave up 0 bases and J gave up 8 bases, with 8 bases separating them. The CDR3 length is 12 residues. Germline lookup yields CDR1 SGDLS and CDR2 YYNGEE. The complete variable domain, with remaining parts taken from reference TRBV9 and TRBJ1-2, reads DSGVTQTPKHLITATGQRVTLRCSPRSGDLSVYWYQQSLDQGLQFLIQYYNGEERAKGNILERFSAQQFPDLHSELNLSSLELGDSALYFCASSVGFGGYTFGSGTRLTVV.

The chain employs TRBV9 and TRBJ2-7, with 9 bases matching TRBD2. The CDR3 has 14 residues. The J segment lost 6 bases and the V segment lost 0 bases, leaving 4 bases of the junction unmatched. Germline assignment: CDR1 SGDLS and CDR2 YYNGEE. The CDR3 loop reads CASSVGLAAGEQYF. The CDR3 DNA is TGTGCCAGCAGCGTAGGACTAGCGGCGGGCGAGCAGTACTTC.

V and J are TRBV19 and TRBJ1-4; D remains unclear. Trimming removed 6 bases at V and 0 bases at J, with 11 bases between. Germline loops: CDR1 LNHDA, CDR2 SQIVND (reference sequence). This CDR3 has 15 amino acids. The CDR3 sequence is CASRKGFATNEKLFF. The CDR3 DNA reads TGTGCCAGTAGAAAGGGTTTTGCAACTAATGAAAAACTGTTTTTT.

This chain joins TRBV11-2 and TRBJ1-6; perhaps TRBD1 as D (5 bases). CDR1 is SGHAT, CDR2 FQNNGV, per germline. V was shortened by 4 bases and J by 10 bases, with 17 bases between the two germline ends. The CDR3 spans 15 residues. The CDR3: CASSSPARRGSPLHF. The CDR3 DNA reads TGTGCCAGCAGCTCTCCGGCGAGAAGGGGATCACCCCTCCACTTT.

In its sample, this clone was seen once. CDR3 nucleotide sequence: TGTGCCAGCAGTGTTAGGACAGTTTCCTACGAGCAGTACTTC. This gives the protein CASSVRTVSYEQYF. V usage is TRBV2 and J usage is TRBJ2-7, with a tentative D call TRBD1 (6 bases). In germline, CDR1 is SNHLY, CDR2 FYNNEI. V was cut by 4 bases and J by 1 base, with 11 bases left in between. This CDR3 contains 14 residues.

This chain uses TRBV6-5 with TRBJ1-6, with TRBD1 identical over 8 bases. The ends lost 2 bases at V and 9 bases at J; junction bases unmatched: 9. From germline, CDR1 is MNHEY and CDR2 SVGAGI. The CDR3 totals 16 residues. CDR3 residues: CASSYTSGGLGSPLHF. In nucleotides, the CDR3 is TGTGCCAGCAGTTACACTTCAGGGGGCCTTGGTTCACCCCTCCACTTT.

A few counts support this clone. The V and J genes are TRBV7-2 and TRBJ1-1; the D is unclear. V dropped 8 bases and J dropped 0 bases, with 10 bases sitting between them. The CDR3 spans 13 residues. In germline, CDR1 is SGHTA, CDR2 FQGNSA. The CDR3: CASAVDLNTEAFF. In DNA form, the CDR3 reads TGTGCCAGCGCAGTTGATTTGAACACTGAAGCTTTCTTT.

The rearrangement links TRBV29-1 to TRBJ1-2, with D uncertain. The germline gives CDR1 SQVTM, CDR2 ANQGSEA. The CDR3 spans 11 residues. The V end lost 4 bases, the J end lost 8 bases, and 11 bases lay between the germline ends. The CDR3 DNA reads TGCAGCGTTGCTAGGGCCGGGGGCTACACCTTC. It translates to CSVARAGGYTF.

The rearrangement uses TRBV6-4 and TRBJ2-1, with 14 bases that match TRBD2. The length of the CDR3 is 15 residues. Germline assignment: CDR1 MRHNA and CDR2 SNTAGT. J lost 7 bases, V lost 5 bases, and 4 bases had no gene match. CDR3 in amino acids: CASSPGTSGGNEQFF. The CDR3 coding sequence is TGTGCCAGCAGTCCCGGGACTAGCGGGGGAAATGAGCAGTTCTTC.

The chain is built from TRBV6-5 and TRBJ2-2; 8 nucleotides line up with TRBD1. This CDR3 has 15 residues. V dropped 6 bases and J dropped 3; count of bases not matched to a gene: 6. Per germline, CDR1 MNHEY and CDR2 SVGAGI. DNA for the CDR3: TGTGCCAGCAGGCGGACAGGGAAGGACACCGGGGAGCTGTTTTTT. It yields the protein CASRRTGKDTGELFF.